Presented here are 19 T cell receptor beta chains from one specimen sequenced in a study of OX40 agonist ivuxolimab in advanced cancers. Profiling relied on immunoSEQ multiplex PCR, and the TCRdb table lists in-frame clones only, not all of them. The sample includes about 64,000 clones, 84% seen only once; the top ten take 7.5% to 10%. The input for sequencing was CD4+ or CD8+ T cells sorted from blood, taken in a trial of the OX40 agonist ivuxolimab. The receptors come from an adult with an advanced solid tumor such as melanoma, head and neck, liver or kidney cancer.

As for this clone: The identical CDR3 is also encoded by other nucleotide sequences in the sample. The J gene is TRBJ1-1, the V gene TRBV7-9; D may be TRBD1 (5 bases). This CDR3 has 13 amino acids. Germline-derived CDR1 and CDR2 are SEHNR and FQNEAQ (reference sequence). V was clipped by 0 bases and J by 8 bases, with 10 bases between them. The CDR3 reads CASSLAGEGEAFF. The CDR3 DNA reads TGTGCCAGCAGCTTAGCAGGGGAAGGAGAAGCTTTCTTT.

The chain employs TRBV11-2 and TRBJ1-1; maybe TRBD1 (5 bases). This CDR3 is 10 amino acids long. Germline values: CDR1 SGHAT, CDR2 FQNNGV. Trimming took off 8 bases at V and 10 bases at J, with 11 bases between the two ends. DNA of the CDR3: TGTGCCAGCTCAGGGCCCATAGCTTTCTTT. This translates into CASSGPIAFF.

The V call is TRBV27, the J call TRBJ2-1; D unclear. Between the trimmed V and J ends, which lost 5 bases and 7 bases, there was a span of 15 bases. Germline loops: CDR1 MNHEY, CDR2 SMNVEV (reference sequence). The CDR3 length is 14 residues. Here the CDR3 DNA reads TGTGCCAGCAGTCGCGCGGACGGATTGAATGAGCAGTTCTTC. Its protein product is CASSRADGLNEQFF.

The chain recombines TRBV28 with TRBJ1-5; 9 nucleotides match TRBD1. Germline loops: CDR1 MDHEN, CDR2 SYDVKM. The CDR3 totals 16 residues. Trimming cost V 5 bases and J 2 bases; bases outside gene matches: 7. The CDR3: CASSPRTGARNQPQHF. CDR3 bases: TGTGCCAGCAGTCCCCGGACAGGGGCGCGCAATCAGCCCCAGCATTTT.

J is TRBJ1-1 and V is TRBV7-9; 7 nucleotides align to TRBD1. With 5 bases clipped from V and 4 bases from J, the junction kept 7 bases outside the gene matches. Germline V CDR1 and CDR2: SEHNR, FQNEAQ (reference sequence). The CDR3 is 14 amino acids. CDR3 sequence: CASSPQGSGTEAFF. For the CDR3, the DNA is TGTGCCAGCAGCCCACAGGGGTCGGGCACTGAAGCTTTCTTT.

This chain joins TRBV15 and TRBJ2-7, with D perhaps matching TRBD2 (6 bases). V gave up 0 bases and J gave up 4 bases, with 13 bases separating them. Germline CDR1 LNHNV, CDR2 YYDKDF (reference sequence). There are 15 residues in the CDR3. This chain's CDR3 is CATSRDAGGVYEQYF. The CDR3 nucleotides are TGTGCCACCAGCAGAGATGCCGGCGGGGTTTACGAGCAGTACTTC. Supplemented by reference TRBV15 and TRBJ2-7, the full variable domain reads DAMVIQNPRYQVTQFGKPVTLSCSQTLNHNVMYWYQQKSSQAPKLLFHYYDKDFNNEADTPDNFQSRRPNTSFCFLDIRSPGLGDTAMYLCATSRDAGGVYEQYFGPGTRLTVT.

The chain carries TRBV4-2 and TRBJ1-2, with TRBD1 as a possible D gene (6 bases). V lost 0 bases and J lost 6, with 20 bases in between. Per the germline V gene, CDR1 is LGHNA and CDR2 is YNFKEQ. This CDR3 has 17 residues. CDR3 protein: CASSQDRGRTPLDGYTF. The CDR3, as DNA: TGTGCCAGCAGCCAAGATAGGGGGAGGACACCCTTGGATGGCTACACCTTC.

J is TRBJ1-2 and V is TRBV7-8; 9 nucleotides line up with TRBD1. CDR3 length equals 14 residues. V was clipped by 4 bases and J by 6 bases; unmatched bases: 6. The germline V gene encodes CDR1 SGHVS and CDR2 FQNEAQ. This CDR3 reads CASSSKTGGNGYTF. The CDR3 DNA is TGTGCCAGCAGCTCAAAGACAGGGGGTAATGGCTACACCTTC.

This chain joins TRBV2 and TRBJ2-3; D is ambiguous. This CDR3 contains 14 residues. CDR1 is SNHLY, CDR2 FYNNEI, per germline. V lost 4 bases and J lost 0, with 8 bases in between. This CDR3 is CASSATSSTDTQYF. The CDR3 region has the DNA TGTGCCAGCAGTGCCACCTCTAGCACAGATACGCAGTATTTT.

This chain connects TRBV4-2 to TRBJ2-6, with TRBD1 identical over 7 bases. The CDR3 loop spans 18 amino acids. The germline CDR1 and CDR2 sequences are LGHNA and YNFKEQ. The V gene end was trimmed by 0 bases and the J gene end by 3 bases; junction bases not matched to a gene: 8. The CDR3 DNA follows: TGTGCCAGCAGCCAAGAGGTAACAGGGGTAGTTGGGGCCAACGTCCTGACTTTC. This translates into CASSQEVTGVVGANVLTF.

CDR3 loop: CASSPGQGGLGAEAFF. The CDR3 nucleotides are TGTGCCAGCAGCCCCGGACAGGGAGGTCTTGGCGCTGAAGCTTTCTTT. The chain uses TRBV7-9 and TRBJ1-1; TRBD1 agrees at 8 bases. The germline V gene has CDR1 SEHNR and CDR2 FQNEAQ (reference sequence). There are 16 residues in the CDR3. Germline trimming cut 5 bases from V and 6 bases from J; bases unmatched to any gene: 14. Together with reference TRBV7-9 and TRBJ1-1, the CDR3 gives the full variable domain: DTGVSQNPRHKITKRGQNVTFRCDPISEHNRLYWYRQTLGQGPEFLTYFQNEAQLEKSRLLSDRFSAERPKGSFSTLEIQRTEQGDSAMYLCASSPGQGGLGAEAFFGQGTRLTVV.

The chain has TRBV5-6 and TRBJ1-5; TRBD1 agrees at 10 bases. The CDR3 totals 15 residues. V lost 3 bases to trimming and J lost 6 bases; unmatched junction nucleotides: 6. The germline V gene has CDR1 SGHDT and CDR2 YYEEEE. CDR3 in amino acids: CASSSGQGFAQPQHF. The CDR3 coding sequence is TGTGCCAGCAGCTCGGGACAGGGGTTCGCTCAGCCCCAGCATTTT.

The chain recombines TRBV5-1 with TRBJ2-7; 8 nucleotides agree with TRBD2. This CDR3 is built from 15 residues. Germline loops: CDR1 SGHRS, CDR2 YFSETQ. With V trimmed by 0 bases and J by 4 bases, 6 bases remained unmatched. As DNA, the CDR3 is TGCGCCAGCAGCTTGGCCAGCGGGAGAATTTACGAGCAGTACTTC. Protein sequence: CASSLASGRIYEQYF.

This chain uses TRBV29-1 with TRBJ2-1; D ambiguous. V was clipped by 7 bases and J by 3 bases, with 10 bases between them. Germline loops: CDR1 SQVTM, CDR2 ANQGSEA. The CDR3 consists of 12 residues. The CDR3: CSALIDYNEQFF. CDR3 coding DNA: TGCAGCGCTCTGATCGACTACAATGAGCAGTTCTTC.

This chain uses TRBV5-1 with TRBJ2-3; 11 positions match TRBD2. The J segment lost 4 bases and the V segment lost 4 bases, leaving 11 bases of the junction unmatched. This CDR3 has 17 residues. Germline V CDR1 and CDR2: SGHRS, YFSETQ. DNA of the CDR3: TGCGCCAGCAGCCCCAAACTAGCGGGGGCATCCCCAGATACGCAGTATTTT. It translates to CASSPKLAGASPDTQYF. Drawing the rest from reference TRBV5-1 and TRBJ2-3, the complete variable domain is KAGVTQTPRYLIKTRGQQVTLSCSPISGHRSVSWYQQTPGQGLQFLFEYFSETQRNKGNFPGRFSGRQFSNSRSEMNVSTLELGDSALYLCASSPKLAGASPDTQYFGPGTRLTVL.

The genes are TRBV28 and TRBJ1-4; perhaps TRBD1 as D (5 bases). CDR3 length: 16 amino acids. V was clipped by 6 bases and J by 0 bases, with 14 bases between them. Germline CDR1 is MDHEN and CDR2 is SYDVKM. This chain's CDR3 is CASRWQVGPTNEKLFF. CDR3 nucleotides: TGTGCCAGCAGGTGGCAGGTGGGACCAACTAATGAAAAACTGTTTTTT. Variable domain in full (rest from reference TRBV28 and TRBJ1-4): DVKVTQSSRYLVKRTGEKVFLECVQDMDHENMFWYRQDPGLGLRLIYFSYDVKMKEKGDIPEGYSVSREKKERFSLILESASTNQTSMYLCASRWQVGPTNEKLFFGSGTQLSVL.

The CDR3 sequence is CASSRPGGSGNSYNEQFF. CDR3 DNA sequence: TGTGCCAGCAGCCGACCAGGTGGGAGCGGGAACTCCTACAATGAGCAGTTCTTC. The chain carries TRBV7-2 and TRBJ2-1, with 7 bases matching TRBD2. Germline loops: CDR1 SGHTA, CDR2 FQGNSA. The V and J ends lost 5 bases and 0 bases, in that order; junction bases with no gene match: 13. The CDR3 runs to 18 residues. Using reference TRBV7-2 and TRBJ2-1 for the parts outside the CDR3, the full variable domain is GAGVSQSPSNKVTEKGKDVELRCDPISGHTALYWYRQSLGQGLEFLIYFQGNSAPDKSGLPSDRFSAERTGGSVSTLTIQRTQQEDSAVYLCASSRPGGSGNSYNEQFFGPGTRLTVL.

The rearrangement links TRBV4-3 to TRBJ2-1; 7 positions agree with TRBD2. Germline trimming cut 1 base from V and 2 bases from J; bases unmatched to any gene: 2. This CDR3 comprises 15 residues. Germline values: CDR1 LGHNA, CDR2 YSLEER. CDR3 region: CASSQGGGPYNEQFF. DNA for the CDR3: TGCGCCAGCAGCCAAGGCGGGGGTCCCTACAATGAGCAGTTCTTC.

The V call is TRBV7-3, the J call TRBJ2-1; 9 bases fit TRBD1. CDR3 length equals 15 residues. V shed 2 bases, J shed 10 bases, and the junction held 9 bases outside the gene matches. The germline CDR1 and CDR2 sequences are SGHTA and FQGTGA. The CDR3 DNA is TGTGCCAGCAGCTTATCTAGGACAGGGGACGGGGAGCAGTTCTTC. Amino acid sequence: CASSLSRTGDGEQFF.